This record covers a single TCR beta chain. The entry originates in a study of patients and donors after allogeneic stem cell transplantation. TCRdb re-derived calls from the RT-PCR reads in MiXCR, one entry per CDR3 protein. The table has approximately 430,000 distinct CDR3 sequences, 16% seen once; the top ten hold about 7%. CDR3 size: 17 residues. The trim removed 5 bases at V and 5 bases at J, leaving 7 bases unmatched. Per germline, CDR1 SGHTA and CDR2 FQGTGA. The chain couples TRBV7-3 to TRBJ2-2; 14 positions agree with TRBD2. The sample was blood, either unsorted or a sorted T cell fraction (not recorded which). The clonotype comes from a human donor who was either an allogeneic HSCT recipient or a stem cell or donor lymphocyte infusion donor (not recorded which). It is not recorded whose cells these are; they may come from a transplant donor. CDR3: CASSKPGLAGGTGELFF. The CDR3 coding sequence is TGTGCCAGCAGCAAACCTGGACTAGCGGGAGGTACCGGGGAGCTGTTTTTT.